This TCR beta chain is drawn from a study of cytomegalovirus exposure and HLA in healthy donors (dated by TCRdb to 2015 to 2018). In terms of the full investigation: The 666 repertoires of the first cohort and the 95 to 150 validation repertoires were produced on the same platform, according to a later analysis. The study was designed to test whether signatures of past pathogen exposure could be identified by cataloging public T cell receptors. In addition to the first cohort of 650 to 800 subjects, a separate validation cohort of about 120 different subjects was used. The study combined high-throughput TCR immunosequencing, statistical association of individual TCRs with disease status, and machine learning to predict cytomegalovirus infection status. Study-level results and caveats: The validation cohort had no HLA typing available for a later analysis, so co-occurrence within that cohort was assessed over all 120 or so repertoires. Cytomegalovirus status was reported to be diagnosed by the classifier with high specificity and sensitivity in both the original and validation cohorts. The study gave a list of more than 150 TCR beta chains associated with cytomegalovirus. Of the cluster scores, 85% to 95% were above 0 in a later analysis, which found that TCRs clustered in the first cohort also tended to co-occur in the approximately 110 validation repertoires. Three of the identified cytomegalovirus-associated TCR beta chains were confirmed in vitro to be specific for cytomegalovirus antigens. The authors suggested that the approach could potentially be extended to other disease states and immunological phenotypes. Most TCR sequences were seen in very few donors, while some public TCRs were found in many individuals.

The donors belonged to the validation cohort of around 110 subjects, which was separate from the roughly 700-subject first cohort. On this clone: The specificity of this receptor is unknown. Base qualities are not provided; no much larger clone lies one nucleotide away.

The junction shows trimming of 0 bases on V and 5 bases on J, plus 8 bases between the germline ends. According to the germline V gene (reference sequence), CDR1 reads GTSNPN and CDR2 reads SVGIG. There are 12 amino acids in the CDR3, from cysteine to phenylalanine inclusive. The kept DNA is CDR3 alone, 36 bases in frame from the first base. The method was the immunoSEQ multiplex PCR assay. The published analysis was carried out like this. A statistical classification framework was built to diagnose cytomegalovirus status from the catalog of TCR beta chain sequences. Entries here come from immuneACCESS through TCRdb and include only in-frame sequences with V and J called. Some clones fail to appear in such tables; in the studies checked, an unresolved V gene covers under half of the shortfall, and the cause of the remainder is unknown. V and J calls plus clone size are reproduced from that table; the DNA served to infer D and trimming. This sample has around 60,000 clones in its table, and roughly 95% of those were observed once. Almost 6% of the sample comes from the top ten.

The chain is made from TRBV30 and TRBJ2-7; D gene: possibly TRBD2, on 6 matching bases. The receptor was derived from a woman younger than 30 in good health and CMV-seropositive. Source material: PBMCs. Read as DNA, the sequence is TGTGCCTGGAGTGTTGGGGGGAACGAGCAGTACTTC. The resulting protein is CAWSVGGNEQYF.